The 4 T cell receptor beta chains given below trace back to one sample, sequenced in a study of blood T cells in healthy people across ages. With a J-beta primer mix and a sample-barcoded 5' primer, a second PCR ran 7 to 11 cycles. TCRdb redid the calling of the 5' RACE reads with MiXCR, one entry per CDR3 protein. The sample shows approximately 1,100,000 distinct CDR3 sequences, over 35% of them seen only once. The source material was blood. These receptors were obtained from a woman aged 55-70 years in good health.

The V gene is TRBV24-1, the J gene TRBJ2-2; D may be TRBD1 (6 bases). V was clipped by 3 bases and J by 6 bases, with 10 bases between them. CDR3 size: 14 residues. Germline V gives CDR1 KGHDR, CDR2 SFDVKD. The CDR3 DNA reads as TGTGCCACCAGTGATCCAGGGGAATCCGGGGAGCTGTTTTTT. Translated, it gives CATSDPGESGELFF.

The chain carries TRBV7-2 and TRBJ2-1; D unresolved. Germline V gene data show CDR1 as SGHTA and CDR2 as FQGNSA. The CDR3 length is 15 residues. V was clipped by 7 bases and J by 10 bases, with 23 bases between them. CDR3 nucleotide sequence: TGTGCCAGCACCGTTACTTCCTTGTCCCTGGGGGAGCAGTTCTTC. As protein: CASTVTSLSLGEQFF.

The chain employs TRBV10-3 and TRBJ2-4; D remains ambiguous. CDR1 is ENHRY, CDR2 SYGVKD, per germline. V shed 0 bases and J shed 2 bases, with 8 bases lying between them. The CDR3 is made up of 15 amino acids. The CDR3, as DNA: TGTGCCATCAGTGAGTCGGGCATAACCAAAAACATTCAGTACTTC. It specifies CAISESGITKNIQYF.

The chain recombines TRBV19 with TRBJ1-1; D remains unclear. Trimming shortened V by 5 bases and J by 1 base, and 8 bases separated the two germline ends. Germline-derived CDR1 and CDR2 are LNHDA and SQIVND (reference sequence). CDR3 length equals 13 residues. Here the CDR3 DNA reads TGTGCCAGTAGTCGAAAGCAGAACACTGAAGCTTTCTTT. Translated, it gives CASSRKQNTEAFF.